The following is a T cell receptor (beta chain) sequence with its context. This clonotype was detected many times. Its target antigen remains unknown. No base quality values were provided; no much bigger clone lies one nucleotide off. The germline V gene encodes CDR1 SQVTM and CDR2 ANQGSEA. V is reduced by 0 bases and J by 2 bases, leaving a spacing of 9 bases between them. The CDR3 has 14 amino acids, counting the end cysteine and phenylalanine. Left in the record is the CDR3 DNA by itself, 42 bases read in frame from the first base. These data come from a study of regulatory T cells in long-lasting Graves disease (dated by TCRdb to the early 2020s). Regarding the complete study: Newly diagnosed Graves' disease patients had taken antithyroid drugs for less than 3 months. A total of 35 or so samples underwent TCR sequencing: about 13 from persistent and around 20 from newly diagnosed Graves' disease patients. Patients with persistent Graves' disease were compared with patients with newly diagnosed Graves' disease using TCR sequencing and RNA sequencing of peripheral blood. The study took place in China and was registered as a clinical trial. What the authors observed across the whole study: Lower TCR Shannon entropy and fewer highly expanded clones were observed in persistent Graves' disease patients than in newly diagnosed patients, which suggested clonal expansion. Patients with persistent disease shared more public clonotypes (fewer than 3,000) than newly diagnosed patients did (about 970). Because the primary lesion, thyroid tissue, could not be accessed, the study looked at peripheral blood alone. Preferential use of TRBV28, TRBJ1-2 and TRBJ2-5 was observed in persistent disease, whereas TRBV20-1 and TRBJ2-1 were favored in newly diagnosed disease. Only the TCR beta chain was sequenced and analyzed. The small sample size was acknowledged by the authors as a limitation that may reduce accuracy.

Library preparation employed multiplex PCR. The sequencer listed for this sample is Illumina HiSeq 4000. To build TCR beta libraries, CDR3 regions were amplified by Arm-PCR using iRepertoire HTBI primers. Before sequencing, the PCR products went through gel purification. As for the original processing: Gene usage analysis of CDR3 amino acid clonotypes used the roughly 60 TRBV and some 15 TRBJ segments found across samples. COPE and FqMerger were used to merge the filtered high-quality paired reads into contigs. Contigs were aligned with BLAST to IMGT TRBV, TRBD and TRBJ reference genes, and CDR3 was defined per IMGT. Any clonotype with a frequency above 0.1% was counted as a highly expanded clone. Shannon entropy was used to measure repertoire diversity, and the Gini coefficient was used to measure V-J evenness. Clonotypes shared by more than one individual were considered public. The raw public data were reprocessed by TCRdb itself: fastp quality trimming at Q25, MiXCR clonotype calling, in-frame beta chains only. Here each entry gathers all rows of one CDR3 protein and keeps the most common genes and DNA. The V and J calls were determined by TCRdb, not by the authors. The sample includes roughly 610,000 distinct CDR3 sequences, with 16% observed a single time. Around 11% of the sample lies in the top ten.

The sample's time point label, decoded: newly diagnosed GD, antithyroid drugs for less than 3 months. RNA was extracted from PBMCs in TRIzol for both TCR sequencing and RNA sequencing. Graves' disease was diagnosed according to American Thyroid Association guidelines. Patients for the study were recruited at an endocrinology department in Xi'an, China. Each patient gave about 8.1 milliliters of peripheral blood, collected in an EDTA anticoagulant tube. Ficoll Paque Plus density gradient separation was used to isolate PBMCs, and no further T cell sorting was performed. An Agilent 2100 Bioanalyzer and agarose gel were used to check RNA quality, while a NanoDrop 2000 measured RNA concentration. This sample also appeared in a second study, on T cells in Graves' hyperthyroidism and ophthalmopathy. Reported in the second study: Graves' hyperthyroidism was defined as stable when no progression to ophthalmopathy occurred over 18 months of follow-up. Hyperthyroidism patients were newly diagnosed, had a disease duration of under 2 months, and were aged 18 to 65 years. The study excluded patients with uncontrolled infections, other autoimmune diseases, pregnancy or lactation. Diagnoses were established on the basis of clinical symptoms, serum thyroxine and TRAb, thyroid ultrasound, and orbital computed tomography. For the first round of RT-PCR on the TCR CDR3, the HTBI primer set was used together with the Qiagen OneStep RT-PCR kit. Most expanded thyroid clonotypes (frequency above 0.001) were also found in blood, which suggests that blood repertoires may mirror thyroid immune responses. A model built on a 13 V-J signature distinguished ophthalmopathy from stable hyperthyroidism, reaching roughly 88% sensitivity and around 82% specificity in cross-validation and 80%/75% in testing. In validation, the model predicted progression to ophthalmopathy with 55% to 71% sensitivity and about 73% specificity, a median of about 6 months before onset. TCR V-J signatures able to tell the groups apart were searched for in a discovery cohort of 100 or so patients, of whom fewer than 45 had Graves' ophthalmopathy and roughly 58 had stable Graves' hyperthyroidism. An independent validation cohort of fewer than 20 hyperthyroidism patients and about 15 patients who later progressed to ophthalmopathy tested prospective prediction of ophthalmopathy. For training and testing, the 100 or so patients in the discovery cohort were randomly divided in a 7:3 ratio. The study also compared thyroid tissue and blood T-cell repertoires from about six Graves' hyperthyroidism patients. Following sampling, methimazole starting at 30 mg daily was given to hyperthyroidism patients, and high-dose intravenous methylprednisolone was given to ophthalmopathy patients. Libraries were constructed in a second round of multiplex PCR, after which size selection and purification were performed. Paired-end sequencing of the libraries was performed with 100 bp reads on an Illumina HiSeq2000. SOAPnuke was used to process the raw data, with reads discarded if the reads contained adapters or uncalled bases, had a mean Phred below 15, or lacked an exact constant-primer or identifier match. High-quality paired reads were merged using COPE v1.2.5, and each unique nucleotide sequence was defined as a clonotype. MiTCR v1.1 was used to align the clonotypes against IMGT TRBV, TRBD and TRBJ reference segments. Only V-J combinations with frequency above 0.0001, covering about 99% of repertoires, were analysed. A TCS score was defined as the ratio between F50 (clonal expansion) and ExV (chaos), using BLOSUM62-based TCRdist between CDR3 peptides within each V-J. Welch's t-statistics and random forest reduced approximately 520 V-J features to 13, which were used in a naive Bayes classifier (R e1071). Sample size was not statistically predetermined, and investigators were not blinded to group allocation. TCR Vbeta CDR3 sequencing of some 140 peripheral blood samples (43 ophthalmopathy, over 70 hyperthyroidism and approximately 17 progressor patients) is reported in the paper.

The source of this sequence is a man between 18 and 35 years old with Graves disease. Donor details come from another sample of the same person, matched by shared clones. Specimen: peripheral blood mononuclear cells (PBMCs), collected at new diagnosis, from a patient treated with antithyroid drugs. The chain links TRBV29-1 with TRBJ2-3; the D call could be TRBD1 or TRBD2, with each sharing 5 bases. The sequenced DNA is TGCAGCGTTGAAGACGGGACGACCACAGATACGCAGTATTTT. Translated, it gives CSVEDGTTTDTQYF.